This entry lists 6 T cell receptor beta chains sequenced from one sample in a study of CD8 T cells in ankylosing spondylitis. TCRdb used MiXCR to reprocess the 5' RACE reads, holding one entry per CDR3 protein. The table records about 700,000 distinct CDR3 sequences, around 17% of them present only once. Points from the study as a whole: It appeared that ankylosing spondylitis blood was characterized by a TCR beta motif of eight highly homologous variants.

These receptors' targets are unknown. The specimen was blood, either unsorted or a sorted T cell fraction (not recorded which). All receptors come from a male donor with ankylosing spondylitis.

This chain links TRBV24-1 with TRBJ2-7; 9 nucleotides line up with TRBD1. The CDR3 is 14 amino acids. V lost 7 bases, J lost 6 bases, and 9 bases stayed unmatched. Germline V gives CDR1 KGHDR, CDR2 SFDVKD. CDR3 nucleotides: TGTGCCACCAGGAAACAGGGGGCGCCGGGCGAGCAGTACTTC. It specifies CATRKQGAPGEQYF.

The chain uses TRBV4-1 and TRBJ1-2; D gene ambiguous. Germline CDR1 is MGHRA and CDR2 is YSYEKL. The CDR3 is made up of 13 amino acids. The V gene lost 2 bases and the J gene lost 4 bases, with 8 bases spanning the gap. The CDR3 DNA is TGCGCCAGCAGCCAAACGATACTCTATGGCTACACCTTC. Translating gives CASSQTILYGYTF.

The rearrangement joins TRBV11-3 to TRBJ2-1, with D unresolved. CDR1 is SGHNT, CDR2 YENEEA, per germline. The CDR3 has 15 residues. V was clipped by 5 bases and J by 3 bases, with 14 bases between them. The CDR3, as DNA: TGTGCCAGCAGCCACAACCAACAGAGCTACAATGAGCAGTTCTTC. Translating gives CASSHNQQSYNEQFF.

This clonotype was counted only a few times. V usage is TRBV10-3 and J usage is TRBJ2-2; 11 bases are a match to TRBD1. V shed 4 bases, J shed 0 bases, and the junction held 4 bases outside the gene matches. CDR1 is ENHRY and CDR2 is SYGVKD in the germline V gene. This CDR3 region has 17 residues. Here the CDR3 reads CAISGGTGGPNTGELFF. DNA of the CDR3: TGTGCCATCAGTGGTGGGACAGGGGGTCCGAACACCGGGGAGCTGTTTTTT.

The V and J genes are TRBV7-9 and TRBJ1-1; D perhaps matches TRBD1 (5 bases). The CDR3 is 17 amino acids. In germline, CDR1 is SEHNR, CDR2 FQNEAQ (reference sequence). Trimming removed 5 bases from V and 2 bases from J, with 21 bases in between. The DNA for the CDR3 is TGTGCCAGCAGCCCCCTAGGGACCGCCGGTAGTAACACTGAAGCTTTCTTT. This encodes CASSPLGTAGSNTEAFF.

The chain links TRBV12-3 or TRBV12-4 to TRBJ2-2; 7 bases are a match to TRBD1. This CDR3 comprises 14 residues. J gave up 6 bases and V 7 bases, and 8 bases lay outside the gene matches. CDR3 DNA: TGTGCCAGCACCGAGAGGGGGCCCCCCGGGGAGCTGTTTTTT. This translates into CASTERGPPGELFF.